This record looks at one TCR beta chain sequence and its context. Antigen: not known. This record comes from a study of T-cell memory formation after mild COVID-19. Study in general: The two donors had largely donor-specific TCR clusters. Overall study findings and caveats: CM and EM subsets held most contracting CD4+ clones; EMRA held CD8+ ones.

The CDR3 covers 16 residues. Trimming at V came to 5 bases and at J to 4 bases, leaving 8 bases not matched to a gene. In germline, CDR1 is LNHNV, CDR2 YYDKDF (reference sequence). Barcoded TCR alpha and TCR beta cDNA libraries with UMIs came from 5'RACE using constant-segment primers. One entry per CDR3 protein results from TCRdb running MiXCR on the 5' RACE reads. The sample has 450,000 to 700,000 distinct CDR3 sequences, approximately 19% seen once. This sequence was found in an adult woman who had mild COVID-19 (a few samples of this study predate the infection). Cell type and time point are not known. The chain recombines TRBV15 with TRBJ2-1; 10 bases match TRBD2. The sample taken for sequencing was PBMCs or a T cell subset sorted from them (not recorded which). The CDR3 coding sequence is TGTGCCACCAGCCGCGGCGGTAGCGGGGGGTACAATGAGCAGTTCTTC. This sequence encodes CATSRGGSGGYNEQFF.